The next 29 T cell receptor beta chains were all read from a single sample in a study of brain T cells in children with intractable seizures (dated by TCRdb to about 2021). Library method: the immunoSEQ multiplex PCR assay. Not all clones reach the TCRdb copy of this immuneACCESS table, which keeps in-frame sequences only. Checked studies attribute under half of the gap to unresolved V genes and leave the rest unexplained. A total of tens of thousands of clones appear in this sample, under 95% of them only once. The ten largest clones represent roughly 24% of the sample. Taken with the paper, the label for time point translates to: resected brain tissue, or blood drawn just prior to surgery. Source: peripheral blood, taken at surgery. Receptors originate from a girl aged 2-10 years with Rasmussen encephalitis and intractable seizures.

This chain links TRBV5-4 with TRBJ2-7, with no clear D. V was cut by 4 bases and J by 3 bases, with 5 bases left in between. Germline loops: CDR1 SGHNT, CDR2 YYREEE (reference sequence). The CDR3 extends over 11 amino acids. CDR3 protein: CASSANYEQYF. Written as DNA, the CDR3 is TGTGCCAGCAGCGCCAACTACGAGCAGTACTTC.

With regard to this clone: Other DNA sequences in this specimen translate into the identical CDR3. The genes are TRBV19 and TRBJ1-5; D gene uncertain. CDR3 length equals 14 residues. Germline CDR1 is LNHDA and CDR2 is SQIVND (reference sequence). Trimming removed 2 bases at V and 0 bases at J, with 5 bases between. CDR3 nucleotides: TGTGCCAGTAGTATAAGGGATAGCAATCAGCCCCAGCATTTT. Translation: CASSIRDSNQPQHF.

V gene TRBV30 combines with J gene TRBJ2-3; tentative D call: TRBD2 (5 bases). Germline CDR1 is GTSNPN and CDR2 is SVGIG (reference sequence). This CDR3 contains 16 residues. Trimming cost V 4 bases and J 1 base, with 18 bases left between them. CDR3 loop: CAWTRLGEIRTDTQYF. In DNA, the CDR3 is TGTGCCTGGACCCGCCTGGGAGAAATTCGCACAGATACGCAGTATTTT.

This chain joins TRBV7-6 and TRBJ1-4; D is ambiguous. This CDR3 is built from 20 residues. The V end was cut by 2 bases, the J end by 4 bases, with 26 bases between. CDR1 is SGHVS and CDR2 is FNYEAQ in the germline V gene. CDR3 sequence: CASSLRFTKAPTTYNEKLFF. As DNA, the CDR3 is TGTGCCAGCAGCTTACGGTTCACAAAGGCACCGACTACGTATAATGAAAAACTGTTTTTT.

The rearrangement uses TRBV6-6 and TRBJ1-2; D is uncertain. Germline V gene data show CDR1 as MNHNY and CDR2 as SVGAGI (reference sequence). This CDR3 has 15 residues. Trimming stripped 2 bases from V and 0 bases from J, with 10 bases between. The CDR3 sequence: CASSYATTPNYGYTF. CDR3 in DNA: TGTGCCAGCAGTTACGCGACAACTCCTAACTATGGCTACACCTTC.

The J gene is TRBJ2-7, the V gene TRBV6-5, with 10 bases lining up with TRBD2. The CDR3 is made up of 16 amino acids. Germline CDR1 MNHEY, CDR2 SVGAGI. With V trimmed by 2 bases and J by 5 bases, 9 bases remained unmatched. CDR3 loop: CASSYLNSGRPDEQYF. CDR3 nucleotide sequence: TGTGCCAGCAGTTACCTTAATAGCGGGAGGCCCGACGAGCAGTACTTC.

The chain carries TRBV5-4 and TRBJ2-2; D call uncertain. This CDR3 region has 16 residues. CDR1 and CDR2 from the germline V gene are SGHNT and YYREEE (reference sequence). V was trimmed by 0 bases and J by 0 bases, leaving 9 bases between them. This chain's CDR3 is CASSLGTRTNTGELFF. Written as DNA, the CDR3 is TGTGCCAGCAGCTTGGGAACTCGAACGAACACCGGGGAGCTGTTTTTT.

This sequence joins TRBV2 and TRBJ2-4; D is possibly TRBD1 (6 bases). Germline assignment: CDR1 SNHLY and CDR2 FYNNEI. V lost 3 bases and J lost 3, with 15 bases in between. The CDR3 loop spans 16 amino acids. DNA of the CDR3: TGTGCCAGCAGTGAGTTCAACAGGGAATTCAAAAACATTCAGTACTTC. Encoded protein: CASSEFNREFKNIQYF.

The rearrangement links TRBV2 to TRBJ1-3, with unresolved D. Germline V CDR1 and CDR2: SNHLY, FYNNEI. Trimming cost V 6 bases and J 0 bases, with 15 bases left between them. The CDR3 spans 16 residues. The CDR3 bases are TGTGCCAGCAGCTTCGTTGGATCTTCCTCTGGAAACACCATATATTTT. Translation: CASSFVGSSSGNTIYF.

The chain employs TRBV2 and TRBJ2-7, with TRBD1 matching 11 bases. Unmatched junction bases numbered 2, after V lost 5 bases and J lost 2 bases. Per germline, CDR1 SNHLY and CDR2 FYNNEI. The CDR3 has 14 residues. The CDR3 protein is CASSPDRGPYEQYF. The CDR3 DNA is TGTGCCAGCAGTCCGGACAGGGGGCCCTACGAGCAGTACTTC.

Here the CDR3 DNA reads TGTGCCACCAGTGATCGTAGGACTAGCGGGATTCATGAGCAGTTCTTC. It codes for CATSDRRTSGIHEQFF. The chain employs TRBV24-1 and TRBJ2-1; 12 nucleotides align to TRBD2. V lost 3 bases, J lost 8 bases, and 7 bases stayed unmatched. This CDR3 is 16 amino acids long. From germline, CDR1 is KGHDR and CDR2 SFDVKD.

The chain carries TRBV3-1 (or the pseudogene TRBV3-2) and TRBJ1-5; a weak D match, TRBD1 (6 bases). Germline CDR1 reads LGHDT; CDR2 reads YNNKEL (reference sequence). The V end was cut by 4 bases, the J end by 7 bases, with 29 bases between. The length of the CDR3 is 19 residues. Written as DNA, the CDR3 is TGTGCCAGCAGCCCCGGCCGCCCCCACCGTACAGGGCTGGGCCAGCCCCAGCATTTT. Encoded protein: CASSPGRPHRTGLGQPQHF.

The chain links TRBV5-6 to TRBJ2-5; 10 nucleotides line up with TRBD2. CDR1 SGHDT and CDR2 YYEEEE come from the germline V gene. The CDR3 runs 15 residues. V shed 0 bases and J 5 bases; nucleotides not matched to a gene: 4. In DNA form, the CDR3 reads TGTGCCAGCAGCTTGGTAGCGGGAGGCGGTGAGACCCAGTACTTC. It codes for CASSLVAGGGETQYF. Looking up the rest from reference TRBV5-6 and TRBJ2-5 gives the full variable domain: DAGVTQSPTHLIKTRGQQVTLRCSPKSGHDTVSWYQQALGQGPQFIFQYYEEEERQRGNFPDRFSGHQFPNYSSELNVNALLLGDSALYLCASSLVAGGGETQYFGPGTRLLVL.

This clone was seen a handful of times. The chain is built from TRBV30 and TRBJ1-5, with TRBD1 matching 10 bases. Germline trimming cut 2 bases from V and 10 bases from J; bases unmatched to any gene: 5. Germline values: CDR1 GTSNPN, CDR2 SVGIG (reference sequence). The CDR3 has 13 amino acids. CDR3 loop: CAWSIDRGRPQHF. In DNA form, the CDR3 reads TGTGCCTGGAGTATCGACAGGGGGCGACCCCAGCATTTT.

This clone was seen a handful of times. The V gene is TRBV27, the J gene TRBJ2-1; 12 bases map to TRBD2. V trimming: 6 bases; J trimming: 8 bases; junction bases outside the gene matches: 5. CDR3 size: 14 residues. CDR1 is MNHEY, CDR2 SMNVEV, per germline (reference sequence). CDR3 sequence reads: CASSSSGRGDEQFF. CDR3 bases: TGTGCCAGCAGCTCTAGCGGGAGGGGTGATGAGCAGTTCTTC.

The V gene is TRBV29-1, the J gene TRBJ1-2, with TRBD1 matching over 8 bases. Germline loops: CDR1 SQVTM, CDR2 ANQGSEA. CDR3 length: 13 residues. Trimming at V came to 7 bases and at J to 2 bases, leaving 6 bases not matched to a gene. The CDR3 is CSADRGSNYGYTF. DNA for the CDR3: TGCAGCGCTGACAGGGGTTCGAACTATGGCTACACCTTC.

The gene calls are TRBV5-1 and TRBJ2-4, with a weak D call TRBD2 (5 bases). CDR1 and CDR2 (germline): SGHRS, YFSETQ. The CDR3 loop spans 12 amino acids. With 2 bases removed from V and 6 bases from J, the gap between germline ends came to 6 bases. The CDR3 loop reads CASSFEGNIQYF. The CDR3 bases are TGCGCCAGCAGCTTTGAGGGAAACATTCAGTACTTC.

V usage is TRBV7-9 and J usage is TRBJ2-5, with 8 bases fitting TRBD1. After removal of 4 bases from V and 1 base from J, the junction contained 5 bases not matched to a gene. Germline V CDR1 and CDR2: SEHNR, FQNEAQ (reference sequence). This CDR3 is built from 15 residues. CDR3 sequence (DNA): TGTGCCAGCAGCTCGGTGACAGGGGCCCAAGAGACCCAGTACTTC. Its protein is CASSSVTGAQETQYF. Together with reference TRBV7-9 and TRBJ2-5, the CDR3 gives the full variable domain: DTGVSQNPRHKITKRGQNVTFRCDPISEHNRLYWYRQTLGQGPEFLTYFQNEAQLEKSRLLSDRFSAERPKGSFSTLEIQRTEQGDSAMYLCASSSVTGAQETQYFGPGTRLLVL.

The rearrangement links TRBV4-1 to TRBJ1-2; 9 nucleotides agree with TRBD1. The junction had 14 bases not matched to a gene; V was cut back by 0 bases and J by 6 bases. Germline assignment: CDR1 MGHRA and CDR2 YSYEKL. The CDR3 consists of 18 residues. The CDR3 region has the DNA TGCGCCAGCAGCCAAGAATTACAGGGGGCATATCCCAGAGATGGCTACACCTTC. Its translation: CASSQELQGAYPRDGYTF.

The chain combines TRBV7-9 with TRBJ1-2; tentative D call: TRBD1 (5 bases). From germline, CDR1 is SEHNR and CDR2 FQNEAQ (reference sequence). V was cut by 8 bases and J by 4 bases, with 17 bases left in between. This CDR3 contains 14 residues. The CDR3 sequence is CASGQLDGAYGYTF. CDR3 sequence (DNA): TGTGCCAGCGGACAATTGGACGGCGCCTATGGCTACACCTTC.

This clone was observed once. J is TRBJ2-1 and V is TRBV4-1, with 10 bases fitting TRBD1. The CDR3 sequence is 17 residues long. The junction had 8 bases not matched to a gene; V was cut back by 2 bases and J by 4 bases. Per germline, CDR1 MGHRA and CDR2 YSYEKL. The CDR3 sequence is CASSQPGQGTFYNEQFF. The CDR3 DNA reads TGCGCCAGCAGCCAACCGGGACAGGGGACTTTTTACAATGAGCAGTTCTTC.

V is TRBV27 and J is TRBJ1-5; D is possibly TRBD1 (6 bases). Trimming took off 4 bases at V and 6 bases at J, with 19 bases between the two ends. Germline loops: CDR1 MNHEY, CDR2 SMNVEV (reference sequence). CDR3 length: 16 amino acids. CDR3 in amino acids: CASSSVRTDGAQPQHF. CDR3 DNA: TGTGCCAGCAGTTCCGTCCGGACAGACGGGGCTCAGCCCCAGCATTTT.

This sequence joins TRBV2 and TRBJ1-3; D uncertain. The germline V gene encodes CDR1 SNHLY and CDR2 FYNNEI. The ends were cut back, 3 bases at V and 0 bases at J, with 3 bases in the middle. This CDR3 region has 13 residues. The CDR3 loop is CASSERSGNTIYF. The DNA for the CDR3 is TGTGCCAGCAGTGAGCGCTCTGGAAACACCATATATTTT. The full variable domain, its missing parts supplied by reference TRBV2 and TRBJ1-3, is EPEVTQTPSHQVTQMGQEVILRCVPISNHLYFYWYRQILGQKVEFLVSFYNNEISEKSEIFDDQFSVERPDGSNFTLKIRSTKLEDSAMYFCASSERSGNTIYFGEGSWLTVV.

This clone was observed once. The chain links TRBV6-6 to TRBJ1-3; TRBD1 matches at 7 bases. The trim removed 6 bases at V and 7 bases at J, leaving 9 bases unmatched. CDR1 and CDR2 from the germline V gene are MNHNY and SVGAGI (reference sequence). The CDR3 contains 14 residues. The CDR3 DNA sequence: TGTGCCAGCAGACCACCAACAGGGGACAACACCATATATTTT. Residues: CASRPPTGDNTIYF.

The chain links TRBV7-3 to TRBJ2-5; D may be TRBD2 (6 bases). The CDR3 contains 13 residues. With 5 bases removed from V and 1 base from J, the gap between germline ends came to 8 bases. Germline V lookup: CDR1 SGHTA, CDR2 FQGTGA. Here the CDR3 reads CASSRGIQETQYF. The CDR3 nucleotides are TGTGCCAGCAGCCGGGGGATCCAAGAGACCCAGTACTTC.

The chain recombines TRBV7-9 with TRBJ2-7; 8 positions match TRBD2. Per the germline V gene, CDR1 is SEHNR and CDR2 is FQNEAQ (reference sequence). This CDR3 spans 15 amino acids. The J segment lost 2 bases and the V segment lost 6 bases, leaving 9 bases of the junction unmatched. The CDR3 bases are TGTGCCAGCAGACGGGGGGGTCCGGATCCCTACGAGCAGTACTTC. It translates to CASRRGGPDPYEQYF.

The CDR3 DNA reads TGTGCCAGCAGTGATGGACAGGGCAGCACAGATACGCAGTATTTT. Translated: CASSDGQGSTDTQYF. The chain uses TRBV6-1 and TRBJ2-3, with 8 positions matching TRBD1. In germline, CDR1 is MNHNS, CDR2 SASEGT. V lost 3 bases, J lost 0 bases, and 2 bases stayed unmatched. This CDR3 is 15 amino acids long.

V usage is TRBV21-1 and J usage is TRBJ1-5. TRBV21-1 is assigned pseudogene status. The CDR3 spans 17 residues. This CDR3 reads CASRPYAGRPCNQPQHF. In DNA, the CDR3 is TGTGCCAGCAGGCCTTATGCAGGGAGGCCCTGCAATCAGCCCCAGCATTTT.

The J gene is TRBJ1-1, the V gene TRBV6-5; no firm D call. Germline CDR1 and CDR2: MNHEY and SVGAGI. The ends were cut back, 4 bases at V and 1 base at J, with 13 bases in the middle. This CDR3 is 15 amino acids long. The chain's CDR3 is CASSFRGVKNTEAFF. The CDR3 DNA reads as TGTGCCAGCAGTTTCCGTGGAGTCAAGAACACTGAAGCTTTCTTT.